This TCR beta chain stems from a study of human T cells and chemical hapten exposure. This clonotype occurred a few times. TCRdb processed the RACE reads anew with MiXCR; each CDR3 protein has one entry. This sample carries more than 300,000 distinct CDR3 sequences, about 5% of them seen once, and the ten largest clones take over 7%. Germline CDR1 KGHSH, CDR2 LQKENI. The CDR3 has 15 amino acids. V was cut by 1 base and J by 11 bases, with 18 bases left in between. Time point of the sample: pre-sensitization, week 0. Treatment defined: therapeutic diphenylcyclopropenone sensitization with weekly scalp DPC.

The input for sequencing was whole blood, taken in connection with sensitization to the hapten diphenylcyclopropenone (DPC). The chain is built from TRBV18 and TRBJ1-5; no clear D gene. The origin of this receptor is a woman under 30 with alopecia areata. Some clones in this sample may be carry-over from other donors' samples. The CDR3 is CASSPQAVGPLSQHF. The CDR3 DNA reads TGTGCCAGCTCACCACAAGCGGTAGGGCCTTTGTCCCAGCATTTT.